This T cell receptor beta chain derives from a study of cytomegalovirus exposure and HLA in healthy donors. This CDR3 is 15 amino acids long. V lost 4 bases and J 5 bases, leaving 17 bases between the germline ends. Germline V CDR1 and CDR2: LNHDA, SQIVND (reference sequence). Researchers ran the PCR with 60 Vbeta and 13 Jbeta primers. TCRdb's copy holds only in-frame clones and misses some; the assay was immunoSEQ multiplex PCR. The table has under 150,000 clones, roughly a tenth seen once; the top ten hold less than 4%. This clone occurred a few times. V is TRBV19 and J is TRBJ1-1; tentatively, D is TRBD1 (6 bases). The source material was PBMCs. This sequence was found in a man aged 25-45 years in good health and CMV-seronegative. The CDR3 bases are TGTGCCAGTAGTAGAGCGGGACGTCAGGGGACTGAAGCTTTCTTT. Protein: CASSRAGRQGTEAFF.